One sample yielded the 30 T cell receptor beta chains listed below, sequenced in a study of OX40 agonist ivuxolimab in advanced cancers. TCRdb's table, derived via immunoSEQ multiplex PCR, lists solely in-frame clones and lacks some. This sample has tens of thousands of clones; under 95% occur once, and the top ten carry around 3.4%. The sample in question was CD4+ or CD8+ T cells sorted from blood, obtained in a trial of the OX40 agonist ivuxolimab. The source of these receptors is an adult with an advanced solid tumor such as melanoma, head and neck, liver or kidney cancer.

The chain joins TRBV30 to TRBJ1-2; D unresolved. With 3 bases removed from V and 2 bases from J, the gap between germline ends came to 10 bases. CDR1 is GTSNPN, CDR2 SVGIG, per germline (reference sequence). This CDR3 region has 13 residues. The CDR3 sequence is CAWREGPNYGYTF. The CDR3 nucleotides are TGTGCCTGGAGAGAGGGCCCAAACTATGGCTACACCTTC.

The V and J genes are TRBV19 and TRBJ2-7; maybe TRBD1 (6 bases). The CDR3 spans 14 residues. Trimming cost V 9 bases and J 1 base, with 16 bases left between them. In germline, CDR1 is LNHDA, CDR2 SQIVND (reference sequence). CDR3 protein: CASNQQGGSYEQYF. For the CDR3, the DNA is TGTGCCAGCAACCAACAGGGTGGGTCCTACGAGCAGTACTTC.

Notes on this clone: The same CDR3 arises from other DNA sequences in this sample as well. The V and J genes are TRBV27 and TRBJ2-7; tentative D call: TRBD2 (6 bases). The CDR3 contains 14 residues. Germline V CDR1 and CDR2: MNHEY, SMNVEV (reference sequence). V dropped 2 bases and J dropped 0 bases, with 8 bases sitting between them. The CDR3 nucleotides read TGTGCCAGCAGTTTAGGAGGGGACTCCTACGAGCAGTACTTC. Protein: CASSLGGDSYEQYF.

This sequence joins TRBV6-5 and TRBJ1-1; TRBD1 is a possible D gene (6 bases). This CDR3 has 12 residues. The V gene's germline CDR1 is MNHEY and CDR2 SVGAGI. V lost 5 bases and J 9 bases, leaving 13 bases between the germline ends. The CDR3 DNA reads as TGTGCCAGCAGTGGGGGAGGGGGGAAAGCTTTCTTT. Translating gives CASSGGGGKAFF.

This clone showed up just a few times. The chain couples TRBV28 to TRBJ2-1; possible D gene TRBD1, 5 bases. The V end lost 4 bases, the J end lost 0 bases, and 16 bases lay between the germline ends. CDR1 and CDR2 (germline): MDHEN, SYDVKM. The length of the CDR3 is 17 residues. The CDR3 bases are TGTGCCAGCAGTTCCCTGGACACTATGAGCTCCTACAATGAGCAGTTCTTC. Encoded protein: CASSSLDTMSSYNEQFF. The full variable domain, completed using reference TRBV28 and TRBJ2-1, is DVKVTQSSRYLVKRTGEKVFLECVQDMDHENMFWYRQDPGLGLRLIYFSYDVKMKEKGDIPEGYSVSREKKERFSLILESASTNQTSMYLCASSSLDTMSSYNEQFFGPGTRLTVL.

This clone was seen only once. This rearrangement joins TRBV5-6 to TRBJ2-7; D is ambiguous. The CDR3 is 14 residues long. Trimming shortened V by 4 bases and J by 4 bases, and 15 bases separated the two germline ends. Per the germline V gene, CDR1 is SGHDT and CDR2 is YYEEEE. CDR3 protein: CASSTPGGQYEQYF. DNA for the CDR3: TGTGCCAGCAGCACCCCGGGTGGGCAATACGAGCAGTACTTC.

The rearrangement joins TRBV13 to TRBJ2-7; the match to TRBD2 covers 7 bases. CDR1 PRHDT and CDR2 FYEKMQ come from the germline V gene (reference sequence). The V and J ends lost 4 bases and 2 bases, in that order; junction bases with no gene match: 11. The CDR3 consists of 16 residues. In DNA form, the CDR3 reads TGTGCCAGCAGCTCCCCTAGCGGAGGTCACACCTACGAGCAGTACTTC. This encodes CASSSPSGGHTYEQYF.

The rearrangement joins TRBV6-5 to TRBJ1-5; weak D call: TRBD1 (5 bases). V was shortened by 7 bases and J by 0 bases, with 13 bases between the two germline ends. CDR3 length: 15 amino acids. The germline CDR1 and CDR2 sequences are MNHEY and SVGAGI. Here the CDR3 DNA reads TGTGCCAGCAACCGGGACCCTTATAGCAATCAGCCCCAGCATTTT. It is translated as CASNRDPYSNQPQHF.

The V call is TRBV21-1, the J call TRBJ2-1. TRBV21-1 is a pseudogene segment. The CDR3 covers 18 residues. The CDR3 nucleotides read TGTGCCAGCAGCATAGAAAGGCCGCAAGGATTCTCCTACAATGAGCAGTTCTTC. Its translation is CASSIERPQGFSYNEQFF.

The chain uses TRBV10-3 and TRBJ2-1; possible D gene TRBD1, 5 bases. CDR3 size: 15 residues. CDR1 and CDR2 (germline): ENHRY, SYGVKD. With 3 bases removed from V and 9 bases from J, the gap between germline ends came to 18 bases. CDR3 protein: CAISDSGMEYSEQFF. CDR3 bases: TGTGCCATCAGTGATTCAGGGATGGAGTATAGTGAGCAGTTCTTC.

This chain joins TRBV4-1 and TRBJ1-1; TRBD1 is a possible D gene (5 bases). The CDR3 totals 14 residues. Trimming took 1 base from V and 0 from J, leaving 6 bases between them. Looked up from germline, CDR1 is MGHRA and CDR2 is YSYEKL. The CDR3 loop is CASSQGQMNTEAFF. DNA for the CDR3: TGCGCCAGCAGCCAAGGACAGATGAACACTGAAGCTTTCTTT.

The chain uses TRBV4-1 and TRBJ1-5; D possibly corresponds to TRBD1 (5 bases). V was cut by 4 bases and J by 0 bases, with 10 bases left in between. Germline values: CDR1 MGHRA, CDR2 YSYEKL. The CDR3 is 15 amino acids. The CDR3 coding sequence is TGCGCCAGCAGCCTTAGGACAAATAGCAATCAGCCCCAGCATTTT. It encodes CASSLRTNSNQPQHF.

This chain connects TRBV7-9 to TRBJ1-5; 10 nucleotides agree with TRBD1. Trimming took 4 bases from V and 0 from J; bases not matched to a gene: 6. The length of the CDR3 is 17 residues. Germline CDR1 SEHNR, CDR2 FQNEAQ (reference sequence). The CDR3 bases are TGTGCCAGCAGCTCCGACCGGGACAGGGGTAGCAATCAGCCCCAGCATTTT. Encoded protein: CASSSDRDRGSNQPQHF.

As to this clone: One end of the junction is discordant with germline, which a read error may explain. The V gene is TRBV27, the J gene TRBJ2-1; TRBD1 matches at 11 bases. CDR1 MNHEY and CDR2 SMNVEV come from the germline V gene (reference sequence). The CDR3 runs 19 residues. The CDR3 coding sequence is TGTGCCAGCCGGACAGGGGGCGGTAGCGGGGGACCCTCCTGCAATGAGCAGTTCTTC. It is translated as CASRTGGGSGGPSCNEQFF.

V usage is TRBV20-1 and J usage is TRBJ2-7; 7 nucleotides line up with TRBD1. The ends lost 5 bases at V and 6 bases at J; junction bases unmatched: 4. The germline V gene encodes CDR1 DFQATT and CDR2 SNEGSKA (reference sequence). The CDR3 consists of 11 residues. DNA for the CDR3: TGCAGTGCTGTACAGGGGCGCGAGCAGTACTTC. It is translated as CSAVQGREQYF.

The V gene is TRBV29-1, the J gene TRBJ2-2; D ambiguous. Trimming stripped 3 bases from V and 1 base from J, with 12 bases between. The CDR3 has 15 residues. Germline V gene lookup returns CDR1 SQVTM and CDR2 ANQGSEA. Here the CDR3 DNA reads TGCAGCGTTGATATGCCGCACCTGAACACCGGGGAGCTGTTTTTT. This sequence encodes CSVDMPHLNTGELFF.

The chain is built from TRBV7-9 and TRBJ1-1; 7 nucleotides agree with TRBD1. The germline V gene has CDR1 SEHNR and CDR2 FQNEAQ (reference sequence). The CDR3 loop spans 14 amino acids. J gave up 1 base and V 4 bases, and 3 bases lay outside the gene matches. CDR3 protein: CASSYGTANTEAFF. CDR3 DNA: TGTGCCAGCAGCTACGGGACAGCGAACACTGAAGCTTTCTTT. Drawing the rest from reference TRBV7-9 and TRBJ1-1, the complete variable domain is DTGVSQNPRHKITKRGQNVTFRCDPISEHNRLYWYRQTLGQGPEFLTYFQNEAQLEKSRLLSDRFSAERPKGSFSTLEIQRTEQGDSAMYLCASSYGTANTEAFFGQGTRLTVV.

This chain links TRBV6-5 with TRBJ1-2; possibly TRBD1 for D (6 bases). The V end was cut by 0 bases, the J end by 7 bases, with 15 bases between. This CDR3 is 15 amino acids long. In germline, CDR1 is MNHEY, CDR2 SVGAGI. The chain's CDR3 is CASSYSTGVPGGYTF. The CDR3 bases are TGTGCCAGCAGTTACTCGACAGGCGTACCGGGTGGCTACACCTTC.

The chain carries TRBV19 and TRBJ2-2, with a tentative D call TRBD1 (6 bases). CDR3 length: 15 residues. CDR1 is LNHDA, CDR2 SQIVND, per germline (reference sequence). The V end was cut by 5 bases, the J end by 3 bases, with 13 bases between. This CDR3 reads CASSPRDTHTGELFF. The CDR3 region has the DNA TGTGCCAGTAGTCCCCGGGACACTCACACCGGGGAGCTGTTTTTT. The entire variable domain, with the rest obtained from reference TRBV19 and TRBJ2-2, is as follows: DGGITQSPKYLFRKEGQNVTLSCEQNLNHDAMYWYRQDPGQGLRLIYYSQIVNDFQKGDIAEGYSVSREKKESFPLTVTSAQKNPTAFYLCASSPRDTHTGELFFGEGSRLTVL.

DNA of the CDR3: TGTGCCAGCAGCCAAGAGTACGATTCAGAGCAGTACTTC. Translating gives CASSQEYDSEQYF. V usage is TRBV14 and J usage is TRBJ2-7; D is unresolved. Trimming left V 0 bases short and J 7 bases short, with 10 bases between. The CDR3 runs 13 residues. Germline V CDR1 and CDR2: SGHDN, FVKESK.

A word on this clone: One end of the junction varies from germline; a read error may be responsible. J is TRBJ2-5 and V is TRBV7-9; either TRBD1 or TRBD2 may fit D (5 bases each). This CDR3 region has 15 residues. Germline lookup yields CDR1 SEHNR and CDR2 FQNEAQ (reference sequence). The CDR3 loop reads CASSLARGHQEPQYF. The DNA for the CDR3 is TGTGCCAGCAGCTTGGCACGGGGCCATCAAGAGCCCCAGTACTTC.

Of note for this clone: One end of the junction varies from germline; a read error may be responsible. The sample holds other DNA sequences that translate to the same CDR3. The chain's CDR3 is CASSLRGRMNTEAFF. CDR3 DNA sequence: TGTGCCAGCAGTTTACGCGGGCGAATGAACACTGAGGCTTTCTTT. This sequence joins TRBV27 and TRBJ1-1; the D is unclear. CDR1 and CDR2 (germline): MNHEY, SMNVEV (reference sequence). This CDR3 region has 15 residues.

In its sample, this clone was seen a few times. Within the sample, other DNA sequences also encode this same CDR3. V and J are TRBV19 and TRBJ1-3; no clear D gene. The CDR3 covers 13 residues. Trimming took 4 bases from V and 1 from J, leaving 5 bases between them. Germline values: CDR1 LNHDA, CDR2 SQIVND (reference sequence). The CDR3 here is CASSTRSGNTIYF. The CDR3 coding sequence is TGTGCCAGTAGTACTCGTTCTGGAAACACCATATATTTT.

V usage is TRBV27 and J usage is TRBJ2-7, with TRBD2 identical over 9 bases. CDR1 and CDR2 (germline): MNHEY, SMNVEV (reference sequence). This CDR3 is 15 amino acids long. Unmatched junction bases numbered 6, after V lost 2 bases and J lost 4 bases. The CDR3 bases are TGTGCCAGCAGTTTAGACGCGCTAGCGGGGTACGAGCAGTACTTC. Its protein product is CASSLDALAGYEQYF.

CDR3 residues: CASSLGPLYEQFF. In nucleotides, the CDR3 is TGTGCCAGTAGTCTTGGACCCCTCTATGAGCAGTTCTTC. The gene calls are TRBV19 and TRBJ2-1; D gene ambiguous. The CDR3 covers 13 residues. Germline loops: CDR1 LNHDA, CDR2 SQIVND (reference sequence). V shed 5 bases and J shed 8 bases, with 13 bases lying between them.

This chain uses TRBV19 with TRBJ1-2; D unresolved. The CDR3 is made up of 12 amino acids. CDR1 and CDR2 from the germline V gene are LNHDA and SQIVND (reference sequence). The V gene lost 7 bases and the J gene lost 2 bases, with 8 bases spanning the gap. CDR3 residues: CASTDDNYGYTF. As DNA, the CDR3 is TGTGCCAGTACCGACGACAACTATGGCTACACCTTC.

The rearrangement uses TRBV11-2 and TRBJ2-1; a weak D match, TRBD2 (5 bases). The germline V and J ends were trimmed by 0 bases and 4 bases, with 16 bases remaining between them. Germline CDR1 and CDR2: SGHAT and FQNNGV. This CDR3 region has 17 residues. The CDR3 reads CASSLDQSTRVYNEQFF. The CDR3 DNA reads as TGTGCCAGCAGCTTAGACCAGAGCACGCGGGTGTACAATGAGCAGTTCTTC.

About this clone itself: Germline is not matched at one junction end, which may reflect a read error. This chain links TRBV5-1 with TRBJ1-4; 9 nucleotides agree with TRBD1. Germline lookup yields CDR1 SGHRS and CDR2 YFSETQ. This CDR3 is 13 amino acids long. CDR3 region: CAGETGGPHPWIF. In DNA form, the CDR3 reads TGCGCCGGGGAGACAGGGGGGCCCCATCCGTGGATTTTT.

The chain's CDR3 is CSVEDPRTVKYNEQFF. CDR3 bases: TGCAGCGTTGAAGATCCTCGGACAGTAAAGTACAATGAGCAGTTCTTC. This chain joins TRBV29-1 and TRBJ2-1, with a weak D call TRBD1 (6 bases). The CDR3 length is 16 residues. CDR1 is SQVTM, CDR2 ANQGSEA, per germline. V gave up 0 bases and J gave up 4 bases, with 16 bases separating them.

The sample holds one count of this clone. This chain links TRBV15 with TRBJ2-2; D possibly matches TRBD1 or TRBD2 (5 bases each). Germline V CDR1 and CDR2: LNHNV, YYDKDF (reference sequence). Trimming pared 0 bases from V and 3 bases from J, leaving 8 bases between. The CDR3 runs to 15 residues. Here the CDR3 DNA reads TGTGCCACCAGCAGAGAAGGGGACCACACCGGGGAGCTGTTTTTT. This gives the protein CATSREGDHTGELFF.